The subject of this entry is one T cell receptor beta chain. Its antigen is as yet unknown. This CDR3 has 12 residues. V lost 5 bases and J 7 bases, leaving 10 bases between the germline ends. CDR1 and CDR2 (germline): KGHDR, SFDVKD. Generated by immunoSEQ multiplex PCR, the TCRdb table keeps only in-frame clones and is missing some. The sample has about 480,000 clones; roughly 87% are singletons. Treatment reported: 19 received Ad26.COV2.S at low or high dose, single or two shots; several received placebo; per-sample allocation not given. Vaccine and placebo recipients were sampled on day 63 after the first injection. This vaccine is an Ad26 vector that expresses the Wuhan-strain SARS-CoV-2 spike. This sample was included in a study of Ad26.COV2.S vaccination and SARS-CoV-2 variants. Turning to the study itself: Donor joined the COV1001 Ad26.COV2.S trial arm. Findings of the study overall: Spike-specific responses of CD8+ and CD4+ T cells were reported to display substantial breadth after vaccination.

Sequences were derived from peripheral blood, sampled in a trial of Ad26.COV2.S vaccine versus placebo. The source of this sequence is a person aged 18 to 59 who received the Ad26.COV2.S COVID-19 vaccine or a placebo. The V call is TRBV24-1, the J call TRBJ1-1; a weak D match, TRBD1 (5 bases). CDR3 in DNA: TGTGCCACCAGTGCCGGGACGGATGAAGCTTTCTTT. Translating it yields CATSAGTDEAFF.